These 22 T cell receptor beta chains originate from one sample sequenced in a study of blood T cell repertoires in COVID-19. Generated by immunoSEQ multiplex PCR, the TCRdb table keeps only in-frame clones and is missing some. The sample lists under 60,000 clones, approximately 82% occurring once. The sample was peripheral blood. Receptors were obtained from a human donor in a cohort sampled during active COVID-19.

The genes are TRBV6-5 and TRBJ1-4, with D uncertain. The CDR3 has 15 residues. The V and J ends lost 8 bases and 0 bases respectively, with 13 bases between them. Germline V gene sequence: CDR1 MNHEY, CDR2 SVGAGI. The CDR3 is CASRRQDATNEKLFF. The CDR3, as DNA: TGTGCCAGCCGAAGACAAGACGCAACTAATGAAAAACTGTTTTTT.

This clone was seen a handful of times. The V call is TRBV6-6, the J call TRBJ1-2, with 9 bases matching TRBD1. J was trimmed by 5 bases and V by 4 bases; bases with no gene match: 5. Germline V gives CDR1 MNHNY, CDR2 SVGAGI (reference sequence). CDR3 length: 14 residues. The CDR3 nucleotides are TGTGCCAGCAGTTTCCGGGACAGGGTTTATGGCTACACCTTC. Amino acid sequence: CASSFRDRVYGYTF.

CDR3 amino acids: CASSAQTGASSYNSPLHF. The CDR3 DNA sequence: TGTGCCAGCAGCGCCCAGACAGGGGCCAGCTCCTATAATTCACCCCTCCACTTT. This chain joins TRBV11-2 and TRBJ1-6; 8 positions match TRBD1. CDR1 and CDR2 (germline): SGHAT, FQNNGV. V lost 5 bases, J lost 0 bases, and 9 bases stayed unmatched. CDR3 size: 18 residues. The whole variable domain, remainder taken from reference TRBV11-2 and TRBJ1-6, is EAGVAQSPRYKIIEKRQSVAFWCNPISGHATLYWYQQILGQGPKLLIQFQNNGVVDDSQLPKDRFSAERLKGVDSTLKIQPAKLEDSAVYLCASSAQTGASSYNSPLHFGNGTRLTVT.

The J gene is TRBJ2-7, the V gene TRBV3-1 (or the pseudogene TRBV3-2); 11 positions agree with TRBD2. The CDR3 has 15 residues. J lost 0 bases, V lost 6 bases, and 4 bases had no gene match. Germline V CDR1 and CDR2: LGHDT, YNNKEL (reference sequence). CDR3 coding DNA: TGTGCCAGCAGACCTAGCGGGGGGACCTCCTACGAGCAGTACTTC. This sequence encodes CASRPSGGTSYEQYF.

There are a few counts of this clone. This is likely an artifact of a read error, given a far larger clone one base away. The V and J genes are TRBV5-4 and TRBJ2-7; 7 bases match TRBD1. This CDR3 is 13 amino acids long. CDR1 and CDR2 (germline): SGHNT, YYREEE (reference sequence). V dropped 2 bases and J dropped 2; count of bases not matched to a gene: 1. Here the CDR3 reads CASSFGQAYEQYF. As DNA, the CDR3 is TGTGCCAGCAGCTTTGGACAGGCCTACGAGCAGTACTTC.

This chain links TRBV15 with TRBJ2-7, with 8 positions matching TRBD1. CDR3 length: 15 residues. After removal of 1 base from V and 9 bases from J, the junction contained 11 bases not matched to a gene. The germline CDR1 and CDR2 sequences are LNHNV and YYDKDF (reference sequence). The CDR3 sequence is CATSRARTGTDGQYF. CDR3 coding DNA: TGTGCCACCAGCAGAGCCCGGACAGGGACGGATGGGCAGTACTTC.

The chain employs TRBV18 and TRBJ2-2, with 11 positions matching TRBD1. CDR3 length: 15 residues. Germline CDR1 reads KGHSH; CDR2 reads LQKENI. V gave up 6 bases and J gave up 6 bases; unmatched junction bases: 6. As DNA, the CDR3 is TGTGCCAGCTCCCCTGGACAGGGGGCCGCCGGGGAGCTGTTTTTT. Protein: CASSPGQGAAGELFF.

The V and J genes are TRBV9 and TRBJ1-2, with D hard to call. The V end was cut by 4 bases, the J end by 7 bases, with 20 bases between. CDR1 SGDLS and CDR2 YYNGEE come from the germline V gene. The CDR3 sequence is 15 residues long. This chain's CDR3 is CASSSSIRRGFGYTF. For the CDR3, the DNA is TGTGCCAGCAGCTCGTCGATCCGAAGAGGCTTTGGCTACACCTTC.

This clone has a handful of counts. The CDR3: CASSLGGAGANVLTF. CDR3 DNA: TGTGCCAGCAGCTTAGGGGGCGCTGGGGCCAACGTCCTGACTTTC. The V and J genes are TRBV11-2 and TRBJ2-6; the D gene is possibly TRBD1 (5 bases). Between the trimmed V and J ends, which lost 1 base and 2 bases, there was a span of 6 bases. CDR3 size: 15 residues. Germline lookup yields CDR1 SGHAT and CDR2 FQNNGV.

The V call is TRBV9, the J call TRBJ2-5, with TRBD2 matching 7 bases. V lost 3 bases and J lost 5; bases outside the gene matches: 7. CDR1 is SGDLS, CDR2 YYNGEE, per germline. The length of the CDR3 is 14 residues. The CDR3: CASSADAGGETQYF. In DNA, the CDR3 is TGTGCCAGCAGCGCGGACGCCGGGGGGGAGACCCAGTACTTC.

This clone was counted only a few times. The chain carries TRBV5-6 and TRBJ2-6, with unresolved D. CDR3 length equals 15 residues. The ends were cut back, 0 bases at V and 0 bases at J, with 4 bases in the middle. Germline lookup yields CDR1 SGHDT and CDR2 YYEEEE. CDR3 sequence (DNA): TGTGCCAGCAGCTTGGCGGGCTCTGGGGCCAACGTCCTGACTTTC. Translating it yields CASSLAGSGANVLTF.

J is TRBJ2-7 and V is TRBV10-1, with 12 positions matching TRBD2. The CDR3 has 14 residues. V lost 4 bases to trimming and J lost 7 bases; unmatched junction nucleotides: 5. The germline V gene encodes CDR1 WNHNN and CDR2 SYGVQD (reference sequence). The CDR3 region is CASSALAGGQEQYF. The CDR3, as DNA: TGCGCCAGCAGTGCGCTAGCGGGGGGGCAAGAGCAGTACTTC.

This chain connects TRBV2 to TRBJ2-2, with D maybe TRBD1 (6 bases). From germline, CDR1 is SNHLY and CDR2 FYNNEI. Trimming stripped 4 bases from V and 5 bases from J, with 14 bases between. CDR3 length: 15 amino acids. CDR3 loop: CASSGLTGVTGELFF. CDR3 nucleotides: TGTGCCAGCAGTGGGTTGACAGGAGTTACCGGGGAGCTGTTTTTT. Using reference TRBV2 and TRBJ2-2 for the parts outside the CDR3, the full variable domain is EPEVTQTPSHQVTQMGQEVILRCVPISNHLYFYWYRQILGQKVEFLVSFYNNEISEKSEIFDDQFSVERPDGSNFTLKIRSTKLEDSAMYFCASSGLTGVTGELFFGEGSRLTVL.

The V and J genes are TRBV5-6 and TRBJ2-2, with D hard to call. Germline CDR1 reads SGHDT; CDR2 reads YYEEEE. Trimming cost V 1 base and J 6 bases, with 10 bases left between them. This CDR3 is built from 14 residues. The CDR3, as DNA: TGTGCCAGCAGCTTGTACTCGACTCCCGGGGAGCTGTTTTTT. It translates to CASSLYSTPGELFF.

The chain combines TRBV7-8 with TRBJ1-4, with D possibly being TRBD1 (6 bases). V was trimmed by 4 bases and J by 0 bases, leaving 9 bases between them. This CDR3 has 15 residues. The V gene's germline CDR1 is SGHVS and CDR2 FQNEAQ. Written as DNA, the CDR3 is TGTGCCAGCAGCTGGACAGACGCAACTAATGAAAAACTGTTTTTT. Amino acids: CASSWTDATNEKLFF.

This clone occurred a few times. This chain uses TRBV4-2 with TRBJ2-1; 7 bases match TRBD2. V shed 0 bases and J 4 bases; nucleotides not matched to a gene: 12. Germline V gene data show CDR1 as LGHNA and CDR2 as YNFKEQ. This CDR3 is 18 amino acids long. The chain's CDR3 is CASSQDGLSGGAYNEQFF. The CDR3 coding sequence is TGTGCCAGCAGCCAAGATGGGCTCTCGGGGGGAGCATACAATGAGCAGTTCTTC.

V is TRBV12-3 or TRBV12-4 and J is TRBJ2-1; TRBD1 matches at 8 bases. The V segment lost 8 bases and the J segment 7 bases; nucleotides outside the gene matches: 7. This CDR3 region has 13 residues. For the CDR3, the DNA is TGTGCCAGCGGACAGGGAAGGATAAATGAGCAGTTCTTC. Translating gives CASGQGRINEQFF.

The chain recombines TRBV29-1 with TRBJ2-4; 11 nucleotides line up with TRBD2. CDR1 SQVTM and CDR2 ANQGSEA come from the germline V gene. This CDR3 is built from 12 residues. The ends lost 6 bases at V and 11 bases at J; junction bases unmatched: 6. Here the CDR3 DNA reads TGCAGCGTGACGACTAGCGGGAAACTTCAGTACTTC. Its protein product is CSVTTSGKLQYF.

The V and J genes are TRBV6-1 and TRBJ1-2; 7 bases are shared with TRBD1. Germline loops: CDR1 MNHNS, CDR2 SASEGT. CDR3 size: 17 residues. Trimming at V came to 0 bases and at J to 3 bases, leaving 10 bases not matched to a gene. The CDR3 DNA follows: TGTGCCAGCAGTGAAGCGATAGGGGGCGCAGTGCACTATGGCTACACCTTC. Translation: CASSEAIGGAVHYGYTF.

The genes are TRBV9 and TRBJ2-2; 12 nucleotides agree with TRBD2. The CDR3 extends over 18 amino acids. Germline CDR1 reads SGDLS; CDR2 reads YYNGEE. J gave up 6 bases and V 1 base, and 10 bases lay outside the gene matches. The CDR3 DNA reads TGTGCCAGCAGCGTACCTAGCGGGGGGGCCTTTAGGTCCGGGGAGCTGTTTTTT. Protein: CASSVPSGGAFRSGELFF. The whole variable domain, remainder taken from reference TRBV9 and TRBJ2-2, is DSGVTQTPKHLITATGQRVTLRCSPRSGDLSVYWYQQSLDQGLQFLIQYYNGEERAKGNILERFSAQQFPDLHSELNLSSLELGDSALYFCASSVPSGGAFRSGELFFGEGSRLTVL.

This rearrangement joins TRBV5-1 to TRBJ2-7; tentative D call: TRBD1 (6 bases). Germline V gives CDR1 SGHRS, CDR2 YFSETQ. CDR3 length equals 13 residues. The V end lost 4 bases, the J end lost 4 bases, and 12 bases lay between the germline ends. This chain's CDR3 is CASSADRIYEQYF. Written as DNA, the CDR3 is TGCGCCAGCAGCGCGGACAGAATTTACGAGCAGTACTTC.

CDR3 residues: CAWSVGVKVAEAFF. The CDR3 DNA is TGTGCCTGGAGTGTAGGGGTGAAGGTGGCTGAAGCTTTCTTT. The chain couples TRBV30 to TRBJ1-1, with a possible D match to TRBD1 (5 bases). V lost 0 bases to trimming and J lost 6 bases, with 14 bases between them. The CDR3 consists of 14 residues. Germline V gene data show CDR1 as GTSNPN and CDR2 as SVGIG (reference sequence).